Listed below are T cell receptor beta chains from one sample, sequenced in a study of PD-1 blockade in classical Hodgkin lymphoma. Method: immunoSEQ multiplex PCR; TCRdb's copy keeps in-frame clones and lacks some. The sample includes around 26,000 clones, almost 85% of them seen just once. The input for sequencing was peripheral blood mononuclear cells (PBMCs), taken before the second cycle of nivolumab. These receptors all stem from a human donor with classical Hodgkin lymphoma. Both conserved end residues are part of each CDR3. D genes are given only for firm matches. Only some rows state a clone size, as once, few, many or a class for expanded clones.

length | J | D | size | V | DNA | CDR3
15 | TRBJ1-5 | - | - | TRBV19 | TGTGCCAGTAGTATAGAACCCTATAGCAATCAGCCCCAGCATTTT | CASSIEPYSNQPQHF
16 | TRBJ2-6 | - | - | TRBV30 | TGTGCCTGGAGACCGGGGGCCACCTCTGGGGCCAACGTCCTGACTTTC | CAWRPGATSGANVLTF
15 | TRBJ1-1 | - | - | TRBV18 | TGTGCCAGCTCACTTCTACAGGTCGGGGGAACTGAAGCTTTCTTT | CASSLLQVGGTEAFF
15 | TRBJ2-1 | TRBD1 | - | TRBV18 | TGTGCCAGCTCACGACAGGGTGGTCGCTACAATGAGCAGTTCTTC | CASSRQGGRYNEQFF
15 | TRBJ1-2 | TRBD1 | - | TRBV4-1 | TGCGCCAGCAGCCAAGTGACAGGGGCTAACTATGGCTACACCTTC | CASSQVTGANYGYTF
15 | TRBJ1-6 | - | few | TRBV28 | TGTGCCAGCAGCCGGGGTTGGACCGGGAATTCACCCCTCCACTTT | CASSRGWTGNSPLHF
14 | TRBJ2-7 | - | once | TRBV7-3 | TGTGCCAGCAGCTTCGGGGTCGTTAACGACGAGCAGTACTTC | CASSFGVVNDEQYF
11 | TRBJ1-6 | - | - | TRBV28 | TGTGCCAGCAAACGGACGGCACCCCTCCACTTT | CASKRTAPLHF
16 | TRBJ1-2 | - | once | TRBV4-2 | TGTGCCAGCAGCCAAGAAGCGGGGAAGCCTAACTATGGCTACACCTTC | CASSQEAGKPNYGYTF
15 | TRBJ1-5 | TRBD1 | - | TRBV2 | TGTGCCAGCAGTGAGGAGACAGGGGGAAGTCAGCCCCAGCATTTT | CASSEETGGSQPQHF
12 | TRBJ2-4 | - | - | TRBV7-9 | TGTGCCAGCAGCCCCCCGGGTTGGATTCAGTACTTC | CASSPPGWIQYF
14 | TRBJ1-5 | - | - | TRBV29-1 | TGCAGCGTTGCCGCCGCAGGGGACAATCAGCCCCAGCATTTT | CSVAAAGDNQPQHF
15 | TRBJ2-3 | - | - | TRBV5-3 | TGTGCCAGAAGCTTGGCGACAGCTAGCACAGATACGCAGTATTTT | CARSLATASTDTQYF
11 | TRBJ1-4 | - | few | TRBV7-2 | TGTGCCAGCAGCTTAGACGAAAAACTGTTTTTT | CASSLDEKLFF
16 | TRBJ2-2 | - | medium-sized | TRBV25-1 | TGTGCCAGCAGTGAATTGGGGGGTAGGAACACCGGGGAGCTGTTTTTT | CASSELGGRNTGELFF
15 | TRBJ2-6 | - | - | TRBV7-2 | TGTGCCAGCAGCTCAGGGGTTCTTGGGGCCAACGTCCTGACTTTC | CASSSGVLGANVLTF
13 | TRBJ2-3 | - | - | TRBV9 | TGTGCCAGCAGCGTAACCTTCACAGATACGCAGTATTTT | CASSVTFTDTQYF
14 | TRBJ1-4 | - | - | TRBV9 | TGTGCCAGTGCAGGGCCAGCAACTAATGAAAAACTGTTTTTT | CASAGPATNEKLFF
14 | TRBJ2-5 | - | - | TRBV27 | TGTGCCAGTTACGTCCCAGGGCCAGAAGAGACCCAGTACTTC | CASYVPGPEETQYF
13 | TRBJ2-2 | - | - | TRBV11-2 | TGTGCCAGCAGCCCGACGTTCACCGGGGAGCTGTTTTTT | CASSPTFTGELFF
13 | TRBJ1-3 | - | - | TRBV28 | TGTGCCAGCAGATCCGGGGGGCGGGACACCATATATTTT | CASRSGGRDTIYF
15 | TRBJ2-1 | TRBD1 | - | TRBV7-6 | TGTGCCAGCAGCTTCCCGGGACAGTTGGGCAATGAGCAGTTCTTC | CASSFPGQLGNEQFF
16 | TRBJ2-5 | TRBD1 | - | TRBV4-1 | TGCGCCAGCAGCCAGAACCCGGGACAGGGAATGGAGACCCAGTACTTC | CASSQNPGQGMETQYF
13 | TRBJ1-2 | - | once | TRBV4-1 | TGCGCCAGCAGCCAAATAGGGGACTATGGCTACACCTTC | CASSQIGDYGYTF
15 | TRBJ1-2 | TRBD1 | once | TRBV28 | TGTGCCAGCAGTTTAGGGACAGGGGGGAACTATGGCTACACCTTC | CASSLGTGGNYGYTF
16 | TRBJ1-6 | - | few | TRBV4-3 | TGCGCCAGCAGCCAAGAGGGGAACAGGGATAATTCACCCCTCCACTTT | CASSQEGNRDNSPLHF
15 | TRBJ1-4 | - | - | TRBV7-2 | TGTGCCAGCAGCAAAGGACAGAGCCCTAATGAAAAACTGTTTTTT | CASSKGQSPNEKLFF
13 | TRBJ1-4 | - | - | TRBV5-6 | TGTGCCAGCAGCTTGGCCCCTCGTGAAAAACTGTTTTTT | CASSLAPREKLFF
16 | TRBJ1-1 | TRBD1 | - | TRBV10-1 | TGCGCCAGCAGTGGTCGGGACAGGGGGCGTCGGACTGAAGCTTTCTTT | CASSGRDRGRRTEAFF
13 | TRBJ1-4 | - | - | TRBV6-5 | TGTGCCAGCACCGGGGCCGGGGGCGAAAAACTGTTTTTT | CASTGAGGEKLFF
11 | TRBJ1-1 | - | - | TRBV28 | TGTGCCAGCAGTTATCGCGCTGAAGCTTTCTTT | CASSYRAEAFF
15 | TRBJ1-5 | TRBD1 | - | TRBV4-3 | TGCGCCAGCAGCCAAGGGACAGGGGGGAATCAGCCCCAGCATTTT | CASSQGTGGNQPQHF
13 | TRBJ1-1 | - | - | TRBV30 | TGTGCCTGGAGCTGGTTGGCAGGGACTGAAGCTTTCTTT | CAWSWLAGTEAFF